This T cell receptor (beta chain) came from a study of control samples from healthy donors and cancer patients. This CDR3 is built from 14 residues. Per germline, CDR1 MGHDK and CDR2 SYGVNS. The V and J ends lost 2 bases and 1 base, in that order; junction bases with no gene match: 0. The data were produced by immunoSEQ multiplex PCR, yet TCRdb's version contains in-frame clones alone and is incomplete. The data contain fewer than 65,000 clones, under 90% of them singletons. This sequence joins TRBV25-1 and TRBJ2-7; the match to TRBD1 covers 9 bases. The sequence derives from a man between 65 and 85 years old in good health. Sequenced sample: blood. CDR3 residues: CASSEDRGSYEQYF. The CDR3 DNA sequence: TGTGCCAGCAGTGAAGACAGGGGGTCCTACGAGCAGTACTTC.